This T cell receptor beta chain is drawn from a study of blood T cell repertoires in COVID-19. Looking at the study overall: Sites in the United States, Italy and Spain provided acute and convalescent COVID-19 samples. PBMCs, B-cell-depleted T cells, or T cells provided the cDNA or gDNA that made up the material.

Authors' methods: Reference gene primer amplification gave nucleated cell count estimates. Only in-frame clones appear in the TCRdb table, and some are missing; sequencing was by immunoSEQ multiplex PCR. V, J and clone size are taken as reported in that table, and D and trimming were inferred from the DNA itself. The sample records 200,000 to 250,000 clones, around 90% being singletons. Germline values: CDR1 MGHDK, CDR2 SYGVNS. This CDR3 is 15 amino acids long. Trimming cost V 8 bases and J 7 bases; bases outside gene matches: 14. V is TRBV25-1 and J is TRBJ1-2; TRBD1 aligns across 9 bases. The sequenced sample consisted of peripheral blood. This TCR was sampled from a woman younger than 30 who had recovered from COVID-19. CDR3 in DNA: TGTGCCAGCCAAGAAAAAACAGGGGGCTCTTCTGGCTACACCTTC. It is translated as CASQEKTGGSSGYTF.